These T cell receptor beta chains were read from a single sample in a study of T cell clones after liver transplantation. Repertoires were generated with immunoSEQ multiplex PCR, while TCRdb's copy carries only in-frame clones and drops some. The sample holds approximately 7,900 clones, over 70% seen once. Sequenced here: CD8+ T cells from blood, sampled before liver transplant. These receptors were obtained from a human donor who received a liver transplant. The CDR3 runs from the conserved cysteine through the conserved F or W. Each record gives: V gene, D gene, clone size, J gene, CDR3 DNA, CDR3 protein. The D gene is left open where the match is weak. Size values are once, few and many counts, or a class for expanded clones, and some rows have none.

>TRBV7-3|TRBD1|NA|TRBJ2-2
TGTGCCAGCAGCTTAACGCTAACAGGGGGCCAAACCGGGGAGCTGTTTTTT
CASSLTLTGGQTGELFF
>TRBV7-9|NA|NA|TRBJ2-1
TGTGCCAGCAGCCCACAGGTCTCCTACAATGAGCAGTTCTTC
CASSPQVSYNEQFF
>TRBV5-6|TRBD1|once|TRBJ2-7
TGTGCCAGCAGCTATGGGACAGCCTACGAGCAGTACTTC
CASSYGTAYEQYF
>TRBV13|TRBD2|NA|TRBJ2-3
TGTGCCAGCAGATCCGCCCGAGCGGGGGGATACACAGATACGCAGTATTTT
CASRSARAGGYTDTQYF
>TRBV14|TRBD1|NA|TRBJ1-6
TGTGCCAGCAGCCAAGAGGGACAGGGTTACCACGTTAATTCACCCCTCCACTTT
CASSQEGQGYHVNSPLHF
>TRBV27|NA|NA|TRBJ2-1
TGTGCCAGCAGGGAATACGGGACAAGCTCCTACAATGAGCAGTTCTTC
CASREYGTSSYNEQFF
>TRBV15|NA|NA|TRBJ1-5
TGTGCCACCAGCAGAGGAGACAGTAGCAATCAGCCCCAGCATTTT
CATSRGDSSNQPQHF
>TRBV30|TRBD2|once|TRBJ2-7
TGTGCCTGGAGTGTTTCTAGCGGGGGGGCCTACGAGCAGTACTTC
CAWSVSSGGAYEQYF
>TRBV2|NA|NA|TRBJ1-3
TGTGCCAGCAGTGGTCCAGGGGAAGGGGTAAACGCTGGAAACACCATATATTTT
CASSGPGEGVNAGNTIYF
>TRBV19|NA|once|TRBJ1-2
TGTGCCAGTAGGACAGGCTCCTATGGCTACACCTTC
CASRTGSYGYTF
>TRBV19|NA|NA|TRBJ2-2
TGTGCCAGTAGTATACGGGGGACAGCAACTTACACCGGGGAGCTGTTTTTT
CASSIRGTATYTGELFF
>TRBV29-1|TRBD2|NA|TRBJ2-2
TGCAGCGTGGGGGGACTAGCGAACACCGGGGAGCTGTTTTTT
CSVGGLANTGELFF
>TRBV4-1|NA|NA|TRBJ1-1
TGCGCCAGCAGCCAAGAAGGTGGAGTGGGTGAAGCTTTCTTT
CASSQEGGVGEAFF
>TRBV7-9|TRBD1|NA|TRBJ1-2
TGTGCCAGCAGCTCGCGAGGGGGCTTGGAAGGCTACACCTTC
CASSSRGGLEGYTF
>TRBV28|TRBD1|NA|TRBJ1-2
TGTGCCAGCAGCGATCCCGGACAGGCACTAGCGGGGTATGGCTACACCTTC
CASSDPGQALAGYGYTF
>TRBV5-4|NA|large|TRBJ2-7
TGTGCCAGCAGCTTACAGGGAACAGATTACGAGCAGTACTTC
CASSLQGTDYEQYF
>TRBV11-2|TRBD1|NA|TRBJ2-7
TGTGCCAGCAGCTCCGGGGCGGGACAGGGATCTCCCTACGAGCAGTACTTC
CASSSGAGQGSPYEQYF
>TRBV9|TRBD2|NA|TRBJ2-1
TGTGCCAGCAGCGAGACTAGCGGGGGATACAATGAGCAGTTCTTC
CASSETSGGYNEQFF
>TRBV6-5|TRBD1|NA|TRBJ1-1
TGTGCCAGCAGTTGGAAGTCGGAGGGGGCGAGGACTGAAGCTTTCTTT
CASSWKSEGARTEAFF
>TRBV27|TRBD2|once|TRBJ2-7
TGTGCCAGCAGTTTATTCGCGGGGGGGTCCTACGAGCAGTACTTC
CASSLFAGGSYEQYF
>TRBV27|TRBD2|NA|TRBJ2-5
TGTGCCAGCAGTTCCCGGCGGGGGGCCCTCCCAGAGACCCAGTACTTC
CASSSRRGALPETQYF
>TRBV27|NA|NA|TRBJ2-7
TGTGCCAGCAGTATCACAGGCCGAGTCGAGTACGAGCAGTACTTC
CASSITGRVEYEQYF
>TRBV10-2|TRBD1|NA|TRBJ2-7
TGCGCCAGCAGTGGATACCTACAGGGGAGCAGGGCCAATGTTTACGAGCAGTACTTC
CASSGYLQGSRANVYEQYF
>TRBV6-4|NA|NA|TRBJ2-3
TGTGCCAGCAGTGAGGGGGCCTATACAGATACGCAGTATTTT
CASSEGAYTDTQYF
>TRBV30|NA|few|TRBJ2-3
TGTGCCTGGTCCGTAGCGGAGGAGACAGATACGCAGTATTTT
CAWSVAEETDTQYF
>TRBV13|NA|NA|TRBJ2-2
TGTGCCAGCGGCGACGGGGGGCATGGCGGGGAGCTGTTTTTT
CASGDGGHGGELFF
>TRBV7-9|TRBD1|NA|TRBJ2-1
TGTGCCAGCAGCACAGTGACAGGGGGAGGCCCCTACAATGAGCAGTTCTTC
CASSTVTGGGPYNEQFF
>TRBV9|TRBD2|NA|TRBJ2-1
TGTGCCAGCAGCCCTAGCGGGAGCTCCTACAATGAGCAGTTCTTC
CASSPSGSSYNEQFF
>TRBV18|NA|few|TRBJ2-7
TGTGCCAGCTCCCGATCTCCCCAGGATTACGAGCAGTACTTC
CASSRSPQDYEQYF
>TRBV27|NA|NA|TRBJ2-5
TGTGCCAGCAGTTCCTCTACTGAGGGTTTACAAGAGACCCAGTACTTC
CASSSSTEGLQETQYF
>TRBV10-1|NA|NA|TRBJ2-6
TGCGCCAGCAGTGGGTTCGCACAAAGTCGGGCCAACGTCCTGACTTTC
CASSGFAQSRANVLTF
>TRBV6-5|TRBD2|NA|TRBJ2-3
TGTGCCAGCAGTTACTACGGGGGGGGCAAGACAGATACGCAGTATTTT
CASSYYGGGKTDTQYF
>TRBV6-6|NA|NA|TRBJ1-4
TGTGCCTCCCGGCGGGAGGAGGTTAAACTGTTTTTT
CASRREEVKLFF
>TRBV6-1|NA|NA|TRBJ2-2
TGTGCCAGCAGTGAAGATATAGCATCCGGGGAGCTGTTTTTT
CASSEDIASGELFF
>TRBV7-9|TRBD2|NA|TRBJ2-5
TGTGCCAGCAGCTTTGGGACTAGCGGGGGTGGTGAGCAGTACTTC
CASSFGTSGGGEQYF
>TRBV11-3|NA|NA|TRBJ1-5
TGTGCCAGCAGCTTAGCCTCAGGACAGACCTGCAATCAGCCCCAGCATTTT
CASSLASGQTCNQPQHF
>TRBV7-7|TRBD1|NA|TRBJ2-3
TGTGCCAGCAGCTTGGGGGGCAGGGGGCGTCCAGATACGCAGTATTTT
CASSLGGRGRPDTQYF
>TRBV11-3|NA|NA|TRBJ2-7
TGTGCCAGCAGCTTAGGTTCAAGGGGCGAGCAGTACTTC
CASSLGSRGEQYF
>TRBV6-6|NA|NA|TRBJ1-5
TGTGCCAGCAGTTACCCACAGGGTGGCAATCAGCCCCAGCATTTT
CASSYPQGGNQPQHF
>TRBV7-9|TRBD1|NA|TRBJ1-2
TGTGCCAGCAGCAAGCAGGGGGCACTTAACTATGGCTACACCTTC
CASSKQGALNYGYTF
>TRBV5-4|NA|few|TRBJ2-2
TGTGCCAGCAGCTTGCCGGGACTCCCGCACGGGGAGCTGTTTTTT
CASSLPGLPHGELFF
>TRBV11-2|NA|NA|TRBJ2-3
TGTGCCAGCAGCTTAGTAAGCACAGATACGCAGTATTTT
CASSLVSTDTQYF
>TRBV28|NA|NA|TRBJ2-7
TGTGCCAGCAGTTTACGAGGCTCCTACGAGCAGTACTTC
CASSLRGSYEQYF
>TRBV27|TRBD1|NA|TRBJ1-6
TGTGCCAGCAGTCCCGGGACAGGGAGTTCACCCCTCCACTTT
CASSPGTGSSPLHF
>TRBV7-5|NA|NA|TRBJ2-7
TGTGCCAGAAGCTCAGCCCCCGGGACAGGGGCTGGCGAGCAGTACTTC
CARSSAPGTGAGEQYF
>TRBV9|NA|NA|TRBJ2-2
TGTGCCAGCAGCATCCCTAGAGGGGACACGAACACCGGGGAGCTGTTTTTT
CASSIPRGDTNTGELFF
>TRBV7-6|NA|NA|TRBJ1-4
TGTGCCAGCAGCTCGACAGCTGTTTATGAAAAACTGTTTTTT
CASSSTAVYEKLFF
>TRBV9|TRBD1|NA|TRBJ2-7
TGTGCCAGCAGCCCCCGGTATGACAGGGGCGCCTACGAGCAGTACTTC
CASSPRYDRGAYEQYF
>TRBV4-1|TRBD2|few|TRBJ2-2
TGCGCCAGCAGCCAAGTAGCGGGGGGGCAACGCGAGAACACCGGGGAGCTGTTTTTT
CASSQVAGGQRENTGELFF
>TRBV11-3|NA|NA|TRBJ1-1
TGTGCCAGCAGCTTAGGAACAGACACTGAAGCTTTCTTT
CASSLGTDTEAFF
>TRBV27|NA|once|TRBJ2-5
TGTGCCAGCAGTTTAAACGGGGAGGAGACCCAGTACTTC
CASSLNGEETQYF
>TRBV2|NA|NA|TRBJ2-7
TGTGCCAGCAGGGACTCCGAACCCTACGAGCAGTACTTC
CASRDSEPYEQYF
>TRBV27|NA|once|TRBJ2-2
TGTGCCAGCAGTTTATGGCGGGGCCACACCGGGGAGCTGTTTTTT
CASSLWRGHTGELFF
>TRBV7-9|NA|NA|TRBJ2-1
TGTGCCAGTACCGGGGGCAATGAGCAGTTCTTC
CASTGGNEQFF
>TRBV9|TRBD1|NA|TRBJ2-7
TGTGCCAGCAGCCCTCAGGGGGCCCTCTCCTACGAGCAGTACTTC
CASSPQGALSYEQYF
>TRBV9|NA|NA|TRBJ1-3
TGTGCCAGCAGCGCATCGGGTTTGGGAAACACCATATATTTT
CASSASGLGNTIYF
>TRBV28|TRBD2|NA|TRBJ2-1
TGTGCCAGCAGTTTCTTACGGACTAGCGGTTACAATGAGCAGTTCTTC
CASSFLRTSGYNEQFF
>TRBV19|NA|few|TRBJ1-1
TGTGCCAGTAGTCCGGACAGCACTGAAGCTTTCTTT
CASSPDSTEAFF
>TRBV7-9|TRBD1|medium-sized|TRBJ1-2
TGTGCCAGCAGCTCCGGGACAGCCTATAACTATGGCTACACCTTC
CASSSGTAYNYGYTF